A selection of T cell receptor beta chains follows, all from one sample in a study of monozygotic twins with inflammatory bowel disease. TCRdb re-called the 5' RACE reads, yielding one record per CDR3 amino acid sequence without DNA. The listing contains about 380,000 distinct CDR3 sequences. Input material: blood. The receptors were gathered from a human donor with ulcerative colitis or Crohn's disease, or a healthy co-twin of an affected twin (not recorded which). Each CDR3 is given with its conserved first and last residue.

j_call cdr3_length v_call cdr3_aa
TRBJ2-1 16 TRBV9 CASSATQGRPDNEQFF
TRBJ2-7 15 TRBV6-5 CASSISGRGSDEQYF
TRBJ1-4 14 TRBV5-1 CASSPGTGDEKLFF
TRBJ2-7 16 TRBV15 CATSRDQGSSGGVKYF
TRBJ2-4 11 TRBV29-1 CSVGTGGIQYF
TRBJ1-2 13 TRBV7-3 CASSLTGYVGYTF
TRBJ1-2 14 TRBV29-1 CSVVGTGPPYGYTF
TRBJ2-1 15 TRBV9 CASSVVVGGHNEQFF
TRBJ2-3 14 TRBV5-1 CASGPSGGTDTQYF
TRBJ2-5 14 TRBV7-9 CASSSRGTSETQYF
TRBJ1-5 16 TRBV20-1 CSARVGQAGGNQPQHF
TRBJ2-5 14 TRBV12-3/TRBV12-4 CASRLARGQETQYF
TRBJ2-1 12 TRBV7-9 CASSIMGNEQFF
TRBJ2-2 14 TRBV6-6 CASTIAGGPGELFF
TRBJ2-1 15 TRBV7-6 CASSITSGGKDEQFF
TRBJ1-5 15 TRBV18 CASSRAGGGGQPQHF
TRBJ1-5 13 TRBV6-2/TRBV6-3 CASRDRGPQPQHF
TRBJ1-1 13 TRBV6-1 CASTRTANTEAFF
TRBJ2-1 16 TRBV6-5 CASRSTIGETYNEQFF
TRBJ2-7 14 TRBV5-1 CASSFFTGSYEQYF
TRBJ1-1 13 TRBV7-3 CASSWTGGGEAFF
TRBJ2-2 12 TRBV5-1 CASSRVTGELFF
TRBJ2-4 12 TRBV19 CASSTWGDVEYF
TRBJ2-7 12 TRBV24-1 CATSDGVTGANF
TRBJ1-1 14 TRBV29-1 CSVEDLVENTEAFF
TRBJ1-3 15 TRBV7-9 CASSHDRGVGNTIYF
TRBJ1-2 13 TRBV10-3 CAISVEPNYGYTF
TRBJ1-2 15 TRBV18 CASSPRPGTEEGYTF
TRBJ1-2 15 TRBV4-1 CASSQVLGRPYGYTF
TRBJ1-4 18 TRBV4-1 CASSPGRGYPGTNEKLFF
TRBJ2-7 13 TRBV27 CASSSTLAYEQYF
TRBJ1-4 16 TRBV28 CASSLFQDRGDEKLFF